This TCR beta chain was found in a study of T cells in Graves' hyperthyroidism and ophthalmopathy. This clonotype has ten or more counts. The antigen is undetermined. Findings of the study overall: Most thyroid-expanded clonotypes above 0.001 were also found in blood.

This CDR3 is 19 amino acids long. V lost 0 bases to trimming and J lost 2 bases; unmatched junction nucleotides: 14. Germline V gene lookup returns CDR1 LNHNV and CDR2 YYDKDF (reference sequence). The diagnoses drew upon clinical symptoms, serum thyroxine and TRAb, thyroid ultrasound and orbital computed tomography. Authors of the study amplified TCR beta CDR3 regions from RNA transcripts. TCR CDR3 regions were first amplified by RT-PCR with HTBI primers. One entry per CDR3 protein, called by TCRdb with MiXCR from the multiplex PCR reads. This table has roughly 570,000 distinct CDR3 sequences, 40% to 55% appearing once.

Sequencing was done on a sample of peripheral blood or thyroid tissue (not recorded which). This clonotype was obtained from an adult woman with Graves' disease, either hyperthyroidism or ophthalmopathy (not recorded which). The chain recombines TRBV15 with TRBJ1-2; 8 positions agree with TRBD1. Here the CDR3 reads CATSRDGQGSQLLNYGYTF. The CDR3 DNA reads as TGTGCCACCAGCAGAGACGGACAGGGATCCCAACTTTTAAACTATGGCTACACCTTC.